These 18 T cell receptor beta chains were sequenced from one sample in a study of shared clonotypes between healthy human individuals. Some clones are missing from TCRdb's copy, which holds only in-frame ones; the method was immunoSEQ multiplex PCR. The profile shows roughly 2.5 million clones, around 90% of them singletons. Material for sequencing was naive CD4+ T cells sorted from blood. The sample's subset: CD45RA+ positively selected. The origin of the receptors is a man younger than 35 in good health.

The chain joins TRBV6-5 to TRBJ2-2, with 8 nucleotides matching TRBD1. From germline, CDR1 is MNHEY and CDR2 SVGAGI. The ends lost 5 bases at V and 2 bases at J; junction bases unmatched: 4. This CDR3 is 15 amino acids long. The CDR3 spells CASSRQGLNTGELFF. CDR3 DNA: TGTGCCAGCAGTCGACAGGGGCTAAACACCGGGGAGCTGTTTTTT.

This clone was seen once. The V and J genes are TRBV9 and TRBJ2-1; 7 bases align to TRBD2. Germline V gene data show CDR1 as SGDLS and CDR2 as YYNGEE. J was trimmed by 3 bases and V by 0 bases; bases with no gene match: 9. The CDR3 runs 17 residues. CDR3 loop: CASSVGWGTKNYNEQFF. CDR3 DNA sequence: TGTGCCAGCAGCGTAGGGTGGGGGACTAAGAACTACAATGAGCAGTTCTTC.

The J gene is TRBJ2-5, the V gene TRBV5-1; TRBD2 aligns across 8 bases. Looked up from germline, CDR1 is SGHRS and CDR2 is YFSETQ. This CDR3 spans 12 amino acids. The ends lost 7 bases at V and 5 bases at J; junction bases unmatched: 4. The CDR3 protein is CASGGGQETQYF. DNA of the CDR3: TGCGCCAGCGGCGGGGGGCAGGAGACCCAGTACTTC.

To note about this clone: This CDR3 is also generated by other DNA sequences in the sample. The rearrangement joins TRBV7-8 to TRBJ2-1; the D is unclear. Germline CDR1 reads SGHVS; CDR2 reads FQNEAQ. CDR3 size: 14 residues. Trimming cost V 1 base and J 6 bases, with 10 bases left between them. The CDR3 region has the DNA TGTGCCAGCAGCTTAGGTACTGCTGGCAATGAGCAGTTCTTC. This sequence encodes CASSLGTAGNEQFF.

Remarks on this clone: Distinct nucleotide sequences in the sample also encode this CDR3. V usage is TRBV19 and J usage is TRBJ1-5; 8 nucleotides agree with TRBD1. V trimming: 6 bases; J trimming: 0 bases; junction bases outside the gene matches: 4. The CDR3 contains 15 residues. CDR1 LNHDA and CDR2 SQIVND come from the germline V gene (reference sequence). The CDR3 loop is CASSPTGVSNQPQHF. CDR3 nucleotide sequence: TGTGCCAGTAGCCCGACAGGGGTTAGCAATCAGCCCCAGCATTTT.

The rearrangement links TRBV18 to TRBJ2-2; 10 bases are shared with TRBD1. The junction had 7 bases not matched to a gene; V was cut back by 1 base and J by 5 bases. This CDR3 has 17 residues. The germline CDR1 and CDR2 sequences are KGHSH and LQKENI. The CDR3 region has the DNA TGTGCCAGCTCACCACAGGCGACAGGGGGCCGGACCGGGGAGCTGTTTTTT. Its translation: CASSPQATGGRTGELFF.

J is TRBJ2-3 and V is TRBV5-6, with D maybe TRBD1 (6 bases). V shed 2 bases and J shed 1 base, with 8 bases lying between them. The CDR3 contains 14 residues. Germline V gene lookup returns CDR1 SGHDT and CDR2 YYEEEE. CDR3 nucleotides: TGTGCCAGCAGCTTACGACAGGGCACAGATACGCAGTATTTT. Translation gives CASSLRQGTDTQYF.

The gene calls are TRBV19 and TRBJ2-7; 9 bases are a match to TRBD1. Germline values: CDR1 LNHDA, CDR2 SQIVND (reference sequence). The V segment lost 4 bases and the J segment 5 bases; nucleotides outside the gene matches: 15. There are 17 residues in the CDR3. CDR3 nucleotides: TGTGCCAGTAGTAATGGTCGCGGTGGACAGGGGTACGACGAGCAGTACTTC. Translation gives CASSNGRGGQGYDEQYF.

The chain recombines TRBV12-5 with TRBJ2-6, with D perhaps TRBD2 (5 bases). V was shortened by 0 bases and J by 0 bases, with 24 bases between the two germline ends. Germline CDR1 reads LGHNT; CDR2 reads FRNRAP. The CDR3 spans 22 residues. CDR3 protein: CASGLVREREPTVDSGANVLTF. CDR3 in DNA: TGTGCTAGTGGTTTGGTACGGGAACGCGAACCGACTGTCGACTCTGGGGCCAACGTCCTGACTTTC. Full variable domain (missing parts from reference TRBV12-5 and TRBJ2-6): DARVTQTPRHKVTEMGQEVTMRCQPILGHNTVFWYRQTMMQGLELLAYFRNRAPLDDSGMPKDRFSAEMPDATLATLKIQPSEPRDSAVYFCASGLVREREPTVDSGANVLTFGAGSRLTVL.

The chain carries TRBV11-2 and TRBJ2-3, with D possibly being TRBD2 (6 bases). The V gene lost 1 base and the J gene lost 2 bases, with 7 bases spanning the gap. Germline CDR1 SGHAT, CDR2 FQNNGV. The CDR3 loop spans 14 amino acids. CDR3 residues: CASSLGTNTDTQYF. The CDR3 DNA follows: TGTGCCAGCAGCTTAGGGACTAACACAGATACGCAGTATTTT.

J is TRBJ2-7 and V is TRBV6-5; D might be TRBD1 or TRBD2, each matching 6 bases. This CDR3 comprises 14 residues. Trimming removed 6 bases at V and 3 bases at J, with 15 bases between. Germline V gene data show CDR1 as MNHEY and CDR2 as SVGAGI. The CDR3 sequence is CASSRNEGGYEQYF. CDR3 nucleotide sequence: TGTGCCAGCAGCCGCAACGAGGGGGGCTACGAGCAGTACTTC.

The chain is built from TRBV4-1 and TRBJ2-7; TRBD1 is a possible D gene (6 bases). CDR1 and CDR2 (germline): MGHRA, YSYEKL. The V gene lost 4 bases and the J gene lost 4 bases, with 17 bases spanning the gap. The CDR3 is made up of 15 amino acids. In nucleotides, the CDR3 is TGCGCCAGCAGCCGAGCGCCGGGACACAAATACGAGCAGTACTTC. As protein: CASSRAPGHKYEQYF.

The J gene is TRBJ2-1, the V gene TRBV2; 7 bases agree with TRBD2. The CDR3 is 13 amino acids. CDR1 is SNHLY and CDR2 is FYNNEI in the germline V gene. Trimming took 6 bases from V and 5 from J; bases not matched to a gene: 4. The DNA for the CDR3 is TGTGCCAGCAGGAGGGACTATGACAATGAGCAGTTCTTC. This translates into CASRRDYDNEQFF. The complete variable domain, with remaining parts taken from reference TRBV2 and TRBJ2-1, reads EPEVTQTPSHQVTQMGQEVILRCVPISNHLYFYWYRQILGQKVEFLVSFYNNEISEKSEIFDDQFSVERPDGSNFTLKIRSTKLEDSAMYFCASRRDYDNEQFFGPGTRLTVL.

V and J are TRBV10-3 and TRBJ2-7; 10 nucleotides align to TRBD1. There are 14 residues in the CDR3. Unmatched junction bases numbered 11, after V lost 8 bases and J lost 7 bases. In germline, CDR1 is ENHRY, CDR2 SYGVKD. As DNA, the CDR3 is TGTGCCATCGATCCCGGGACAGGGGTGAGGGAGCAGTACTTC. The encoded protein is CAIDPGTGVREQYF.

The J gene is TRBJ2-3, the V gene TRBV11-2; 11 nucleotides match TRBD2. The length of the CDR3 is 16 residues. V was clipped by 2 bases and J by 2 bases; unmatched bases: 3. The V gene's germline CDR1 is SGHAT and CDR2 FQNNGV. The CDR3 here is CASSLTSGGPTDTQYF. The CDR3 nucleotides are TGTGCCAGCAGCTTAACTAGCGGGGGCCCCACAGATACGCAGTATTTT.

The chain couples TRBV5-1 to TRBJ2-4, with 8 bases fitting TRBD2. Per germline, CDR1 SGHRS and CDR2 YFSETQ. This CDR3 contains 15 residues. V was clipped by 5 bases and J by 6 bases; unmatched bases: 10. The CDR3 bases are TGCGCCAGCAGTCAAGGACTAGCCGGGGGAAACATTCAGTACTTC. Its translation: CASSQGLAGGNIQYF.

This sequence joins TRBV6-1 and TRBJ2-7, with 12 positions matching TRBD1. The germline V gene encodes CDR1 MNHNS and CDR2 SASEGT. J gave up 6 bases and V 7 bases, and 4 bases lay outside the gene matches. There are 13 residues in the CDR3. The CDR3 protein is CASMGDRGREQYF. The CDR3 nucleotides are TGTGCCAGCATGGGGGACAGGGGGCGCGAGCAGTACTTC.

This chain connects TRBV2 to TRBJ2-7; weak D call: TRBD2 (5 bases). Trimming took off 1 base at V and 0 bases at J, with 10 bases between the two ends. Germline CDR1 and CDR2: SNHLY and FYNNEI. The CDR3 runs to 15 residues. The CDR3 loop is CASSEERQSSYEQYF. The CDR3 coding sequence is TGTGCCAGCAGTGAAGAGCGGCAGAGCTCCTACGAGCAGTACTTC. Based on the CDR3 plus reference TRBV2 and TRBJ2-7, the full variable domain is EPEVTQTPSHQVTQMGQEVILRCVPISNHLYFYWYRQILGQKVEFLVSFYNNEISEKSEIFDDQFSVERPDGSNFTLKIRSTKLEDSAMYFCASSEERQSSYEQYFGPGTRLTVT.